A single sample is the source of the 32 T cell receptor beta chains below, sequenced in a study of post-analysis software for immune sequencing data. Unique molecular identifiers were carried by the TCR beta cDNA libraries. Each CDR3 protein gets one entry after TCRdb re-called the PCR reads with MiXCR. The sample yields some 690,000 distinct CDR3 sequences, 55% to 60% seen once. The antigens of these receptors remain unknown. Findings and limits, study-wide: TRBV5-6, TRBV5-1 and TRBV20-1 belonged to a set of about five TRBV segments that were more frequent in patients than controls.

The sequenced material came from blood. The receptors were gathered from a girl aged 2-15 years with multiple sclerosis.

This clonotype was counted between two and nine times. The chain combines TRBV6-5 with TRBJ1-1; D may be TRBD1 (5 bases). The CDR3 consists of 14 residues. Trimming cost V 5 bases and J 3 bases, with 13 bases left between them. Per germline, CDR1 MNHEY and CDR2 SVGAGI. This CDR3 reads CASSSWGLDTEAFF. The CDR3 bases are TGTGCCAGCAGTAGCTGGGGACTTGACACTGAAGCTTTCTTT.

This clonotype was detected a few times. The chain links TRBV29-1 to TRBJ1-2, with 9 bases identical to TRBD1. The CDR3 sequence is 12 residues long. Losses at the gene ends were 7 bases for V and 5 bases for J; bases not matched to a gene: 5. Germline assignment: CDR1 SQVTM and CDR2 ANQGSEA. CDR3 coding DNA: TGCAGCGCCACGGGACAGGGATATGGCTACACCTTC. Amino acids: CSATGQGYGYTF.

This clonotype was counted between two and nine times. The gene calls are TRBV7-9 and TRBJ2-1; maybe TRBD2 (6 bases). The germline V and J ends were trimmed by 5 bases and 0 bases, with 17 bases remaining between them. The CDR3 has 17 amino acids. CDR1 is SEHNR and CDR2 is FQNEAQ in the germline V gene (reference sequence). CDR3 DNA: TGTGCCAGCAGCCCTGGAGGGCCAAAAAGCTCCTACAATGAGCAGTTCTTC. Translation: CASSPGGPKSSYNEQFF.

The chain joins TRBV4-3 to TRBJ2-4, with 10 positions matching TRBD2. CDR1 is LGHNA, CDR2 YSLEER, per germline. CDR3 length: 17 amino acids. V lost 1 base and J lost 7; bases outside the gene matches: 10. The CDR3 bases are TGCGCCAGCAGCCAAGTTGGAGCGGGGGGGCTCCAGAACATTCAGTACTTC. Amino acid sequence: CASSQVGAGGLQNIQYF.

The CDR3 here is CASSLGGPYSNQPQHF. Here the CDR3 DNA reads TGCGCCAGCAGCTTGGGCGGACCTTATAGCAATCAGCCCCAGCATTTT. This chain connects TRBV5-1 to TRBJ1-5; D unresolved. Germline CDR1 SGHRS, CDR2 YFSETQ. The CDR3 has 16 residues. Trimming pared 0 bases from V and 0 bases from J, leaving 10 bases between.

The V and J genes are TRBV10-3 and TRBJ1-2; D is ambiguous. CDR3 length: 14 residues. V lost 4 bases, J lost 3 bases, and 12 bases lay in between. Germline-derived CDR1 and CDR2 are ENHRY and SYGVKD. CDR3 amino acids: CAISVTGSDYGYTF. CDR3 in DNA: TGTGCCATCAGTGTCACGGGGTCGGACTATGGCTACACCTTC.

The genes are TRBV12-3 or TRBV12-4 and TRBJ2-1; 10 bases line up with TRBD2. Trimming removed 2 bases from V and 6 bases from J; junction bases left unmatched: 7. The CDR3 is made up of 16 amino acids. CDR3 in DNA: TGTGCCAGCAGTTTACTAGCGGGAGAGAGGGGCAATGAGCAGTTCTTC. Protein product: CASSLLAGERGNEQFF.

The CDR3 here is CASSLVSSRETQYF. DNA of the CDR3: TGCGCCAGCAGCTTGGTTAGCAGTCGAGAGACCCAGTACTTC. J is TRBJ2-5 and V is TRBV5-1; no firm D call. V lost 0 bases, J lost 4 bases, and 10 bases lay in between. There are 14 residues in the CDR3. Germline CDR1 reads SGHRS; CDR2 reads YFSETQ.

A few counts support this clonotype. The chain links TRBV7-9 to TRBJ1-1, with TRBD1 matching over 10 bases. V dropped 1 base and J dropped 4; count of bases not matched to a gene: 3. CDR3 length: 15 residues. Germline CDR1 reads SEHNR; CDR2 reads FQNEAQ (reference sequence). In nucleotides, the CDR3 is TGTGCCAGCAGCTTAGGGACAGGGGGTCCCACTGAAGCTTTCTTT. Translating gives CASSLGTGGPTEAFF.

The genes are TRBV5-1 and TRBJ2-3; D might be TRBD1 or TRBD2, each matching 5 bases. Germline lookup yields CDR1 SGHRS and CDR2 YFSETQ. The CDR3 consists of 17 residues. V was pared by 4 bases and J by 4 bases, with 22 bases between. This CDR3 reads CASSLGAQGWDADTQYF. Here the CDR3 DNA reads TGCGCCAGCAGCCTTGGGGCCCAGGGATGGGACGCAGATACGCAGTATTTT.

The chain carries TRBV7-9 and TRBJ1-2, with 8 nucleotides matching TRBD1. This CDR3 region has 15 residues. Trimming took 1 base from V and 1 from J; bases not matched to a gene: 2. Germline lookup yields CDR1 SEHNR and CDR2 FQNEAQ (reference sequence). CDR3 sequence: CASSLGTGSNYGYTF. The CDR3 nucleotides read TGTGCCAGCAGCTTAGGGACAGGGAGTAACTATGGCTACACCTTC.

The chain links TRBV20-1 to TRBJ1-2; D unclear. Between the trimmed V and J ends, which lost 3 bases and 5 bases, there was a span of 19 bases. The CDR3 is 15 residues long. Germline CDR1 reads DFQATT; CDR2 reads SNEGSKA (reference sequence). CDR3 protein: CSASGGFFQEYGYTF. CDR3 nucleotides: TGCAGTGCTAGTGGCGGTTTTTTCCAGGAATATGGCTACACCTTC.

The table lists this clonotype with a count of one. The chain recombines TRBV7-6 with TRBJ2-1, with TRBD2 matching over 7 bases. The germline gives CDR1 SGHVS, CDR2 FNYEAQ. The CDR3 is made up of 16 amino acids. V lost 5 bases, J lost 6 bases, and 13 bases stayed unmatched. The chain's CDR3 is CASSRGLPGFRNEQFF. The CDR3 DNA is TGTGCCAGCAGCCGGGGACTACCCGGATTCCGCAATGAGCAGTTCTTC. Combining the CDR3 with reference TRBV7-6 and TRBJ2-1 gives the whole variable domain GAGVSQSPRYKVTKRGQDVALRCDPISGHVSLYWYRQALGQGPEFLTYFNYEAQQDKSGLPNDRFSAERPEGSISTLTIQRTEQRDSAMYRCASSRGLPGFRNEQFFGPGTRLTVL.

The chain has TRBV12-3 or TRBV12-4 and TRBJ1-1; D possibly corresponds to TRBD1 (6 bases). The CDR3 has 12 residues. Between the trimmed V and J ends, which lost 7 bases and 3 bases, there was a span of 9 bases. The CDR3 loop is CASKTGHTEAFF. Here the CDR3 DNA reads TGTGCCAGCAAAACAGGGCACACTGAAGCTTTCTTT.

This chain connects TRBV2 to TRBJ2-7; 7 bases map to TRBD2. CDR1 SNHLY and CDR2 FYNNEI come from the germline V gene. V gave up 2 bases and J gave up 10 bases; unmatched junction bases: 11. CDR3 length: 14 amino acids. CDR3 sequence (DNA): TGTGCCAGCAGTGAACCCCTAGCGGCGATAACCCAGTACTTC. Translated: CASSEPLAAITQYF.

V is TRBV7-9 and J is TRBJ2-7, with 12 bases identical to TRBD2. The DNA end is more similar to TRBJ2-4, so the J call may be wrong. This CDR3 is built from 16 residues. CDR1 and CDR2 from the germline V gene are SEHNR and FQNEAQ (reference sequence). DNA of the CDR3: TGTGCCAGCAGCGCACAGACTAGCGGGAGTGGGGACATTCAGTACTTC. Protein: CASSAQTSGSGDIQYF.

V usage is TRBV19 and J usage is TRBJ2-4; the D gene is possibly TRBD2 (5 bases). Germline CDR1 and CDR2: LNHDA and SQIVND (reference sequence). This CDR3 region has 13 residues. V was clipped by 2 bases and J by 13 bases, with 15 bases between them. The CDR3 DNA reads TGTGCCAGTAGTATAAGGGCTAGCTGGGAGCAGTACTTC. Residues: CASSIRASWEQYF.

This clonotype was seen a handful of times. The rearrangement joins TRBV2 to TRBJ2-7, with D tentatively TRBD2 (6 bases). The CDR3 consists of 15 residues. Trimming removed 9 bases from V and 4 bases from J, with 22 bases in between. Germline CDR1 SNHLY, CDR2 FYNNEI. CDR3 sequence (DNA): TGTGCCAGTGGCTCGCCGGGAGCTGATCTATACGAGCAGTACTTC. This sequence encodes CASGSPGADLYEQYF.

V gene TRBV10-1 combines with J gene TRBJ2-1; D gene unclear. Germline V gene lookup returns CDR1 WNHNN and CDR2 SYGVQD (reference sequence). The germline V and J ends were trimmed by 5 bases and 9 bases, with 14 bases remaining between them. This CDR3 region has 13 residues. The CDR3 nucleotides read TGCGCCAGCAGTCCCTTTCCACTGGGTGAGCAGTTCTTC. It is translated as CASSPFPLGEQFF.

The chain carries TRBV6-6 and TRBJ2-4; the D gene is possibly TRBD2 (6 bases). V lost 6 bases and J lost 4, with 16 bases in between. The CDR3 totals 15 residues. Germline assignment: CDR1 MNHNY and CDR2 SVGAGI (reference sequence). For the CDR3, the DNA is TGTGCCAGCAGACCCCCGGGACTCCGGAAAAACATTCAGTACTTC. Translating it yields CASRPPGLRKNIQYF.

The chain joins TRBV4-1 to TRBJ2-1; tentatively, D is TRBD2 (6 bases). V lost 0 bases and J lost 5, with 14 bases in between. This CDR3 has 16 amino acids. The germline V gene encodes CDR1 MGHRA and CDR2 YSYEKL. CDR3 in DNA: TGCGCCAGCAGCCAAGAAGCCCCTAGCGCCAACAATGAGCAGTTCTTC. Its translation is CASSQEAPSANNEQFF.

This clonotype was counted a few times. V is TRBV5-1 and J is TRBJ2-7; 7 nucleotides agree with TRBD1. Per germline, CDR1 SGHRS and CDR2 YFSETQ. The CDR3 spans 16 residues. The V gene end was trimmed by 4 bases and the J gene end by 0 bases; junction bases not matched to a gene: 10. The CDR3 nucleotides are TGCGCCAGCAGCCGTCGGACAGGCGACAGCTCCTACGAGCAGTACTTC. Translating gives CASSRRTGDSSYEQYF.

The V gene is TRBV5-1, the J gene TRBJ2-1; 8 bases are shared with TRBD1. Trimming at V came to 3 bases and at J to 2 bases, leaving 4 bases not matched to a gene. This CDR3 is 15 amino acids long. Germline V lookup: CDR1 SGHRS, CDR2 YFSETQ. CDR3 nucleotide sequence: TGCGCCAGCAGCTCCGACAGGGGCGCCTACAATGAGCAGTTCTTC. Residues: CASSSDRGAYNEQFF.

V gene TRBV28 combines with J gene TRBJ2-4, with TRBD2 as a possible D gene (6 bases). Germline CDR1 is MDHEN and CDR2 is SYDVKM. The CDR3 contains 14 residues. The V end lost 3 bases, the J end lost 6 bases, and 12 bases lay between the germline ends. The CDR3, as DNA: TGTGCCAGCAGTTTCTCGGGGGTGGGAAACATTCAGTACTTC. It yields the protein CASSFSGVGNIQYF. The full variable domain, with the rest looked up from reference TRBV28 and TRBJ2-4, is DVKVTQSSRYLVKRTGEKVFLECVQDMDHENMFWYRQDPGLGLRLIYFSYDVKMKEKGDIPEGYSVSREKKERFSLILESASTNQTSMYLCASSFSGVGNIQYFGAGTRLSVL.

The rearrangement links TRBV20-1 to TRBJ2-7; D possibly corresponds to TRBD1 (7 bases). The V and J ends lost 5 bases and 2 bases respectively, with 16 bases between them. The CDR3 is made up of 14 amino acids. Per the germline V gene, CDR1 is DFQATT and CDR2 is SNEGSKA (reference sequence). The CDR3 sequence is CSAFSQGGTYEQYF. Written as DNA, the CDR3 is TGCAGTGCTTTCTCCCAGGGGGGAACCTACGAGCAGTACTTC.

The V call is TRBV12-3 or TRBV12-4, the J call TRBJ2-1; the D is unclear. The CDR3 sequence is 14 residues long. Trimming left V 0 bases short and J 5 bases short, with 8 bases between. This CDR3 reads CASSLASGNNEQFF. CDR3 nucleotide sequence: TGTGCCAGCAGTTTAGCGTCGGGTAACAATGAGCAGTTCTTC.

This chain links TRBV12-3 or TRBV12-4 with TRBJ1-5; 11 nucleotides align to TRBD1. This CDR3 has 19 amino acids. Losses at the gene ends were 6 bases for V and 0 bases for J; bases not matched to a gene: 13. This CDR3 reads CASSGQGAFAPYSNQPQHF. CDR3 sequence (DNA): TGTGCCAGCAGCGGACAGGGGGCCTTCGCCCCTTATAGCAATCAGCCCCAGCATTTT.

The rearrangement uses TRBV20-1 and TRBJ2-7, with a tentative D call TRBD2 (6 bases). Judging by the DNA end, TRBJ2-5 fits better; the J call may be wrong. Germline V CDR1 and CDR2: DFQATT, SNEGSKA (reference sequence). The CDR3 is 13 residues long. The CDR3 protein is CSAPRLALETQYF. CDR3 nucleotides: TGCAGTGCCCCCCGGCTAGCGCTCGAGACCCAGTACTTC.

This chain joins TRBV29-1 and TRBJ1-1; the D gene is possibly TRBD1 (6 bases). Germline values: CDR1 SQVTM, CDR2 ANQGSEA. Trimming removed 6 bases from V and 5 bases from J, with 16 bases in between. The CDR3 spans 13 residues. For the CDR3, the DNA is TGCAGCGTCTTACAGGGTAGTGAGACTGAAGCTTTCTTT. Its protein product is CSVLQGSETEAFF.

This clonotype was found a few times. V is TRBV12-5 and J is TRBJ2-1; 16 positions match TRBD2. This CDR3 is built from 18 residues. Germline V gives CDR1 LGHNT, CDR2 FRNRAP. After removal of 2 bases from V and 6 bases from J, the junction contained 7 bases not matched to a gene. CDR3 in amino acids: CASGLLYGTSGGGNEQFF. In DNA, the CDR3 is TGTGCTAGTGGTTTGCTATACGGGACTAGCGGGGGGGGCAATGAGCAGTTCTTC.

The chain joins TRBV29-1 to TRBJ1-2; D is unresolved. CDR3 length equals 13 residues. CDR1 and CDR2 (germline): SQVTM, ANQGSEA. Trimming took off 3 bases at V and 2 bases at J, with 10 bases between the two ends. Written as DNA, the CDR3 is TGCAGCGTTGATACGCAGGACAACTATGGCTACACCTTC. Amino acid sequence: CSVDTQDNYGYTF.

The J gene is TRBJ1-4, the V gene TRBV7-2, with D maybe TRBD1 (5 bases). Germline V gene sequence: CDR1 SGHTA, CDR2 FQGNSA. This CDR3 is built from 15 residues. Trimming stripped 3 bases from V and 4 bases from J, with 12 bases between. CDR3 coding DNA: TGTGCCAGCAGCTTGGGTGGGACTGTTAATGAAAAACTGTTTTTT. As protein: CASSLGGTVNEKLFF.